This TCR beta chain came from a study of tumor and adjacent non-tumor tissue in lung cancer. Study information: Stage I to III disease affected about nine men and 5 women aged about 30 to 76. The study's findings and limits: Shorter survival was associated with higher TCR diversity in tumors. Tumor repertoires had a smaller top 100 clone share than normal lung.

This sample's RNA came from whole unsorted tissue. Newly diagnosed lung cancer patients had thoracic surgery in China, August–late 2014, without prior chemotherapy. Per germline, CDR1 MNHNS and CDR2 SASEGT. V was cut by 8 bases and J by 8 bases, with 18 bases left in between. The CDR3 has 14 residues. As concerns this clonotype: Its antigen is still unknown.

A modified ARM-PCR protocol with three rounds of nested PCR amplified TCRbeta. TCRdb analysed the multiplex PCR reads with MiXCR anew, one entry per CDR3 protein. The sample yields about 140,000 distinct CDR3 sequences, approximately 66% seen once. The TCR sequence derives from a man in his fifties or sixties with small cell lung cancer. The chain is built from TRBV6-1 and TRBJ1-4, with D possibly matching TRBD1 (5 bases). The material sequenced was lung tumor tissue. This chain's CDR3 is CASEGTGVSEKLFF. CDR3 bases: TGTGCCAGCGAGGGGACTGGCGTAAGCGAAAAACTGTTTTTT.